This T cell receptor beta chain was observed in a study of cytomegalovirus exposure and HLA in healthy donors (dated 2017 in TCRdb). About the investigation overall: In an earlier analysis of some 610 of the donors, 276 Gb of sequence data and 90 million to 120 million unique TCR beta sequences from some 170 million T cells were reported. Roughly 300 gigabases of sequencing data and tens of millions of unique TCR sequences were included in an early release covering around 600 HLA-typed donors. Of the roughly 410 genotyped donors, more than 75% were placed in the genetic ancestry cluster associated with self-reported Caucasian donors. The study aimed to test whether signatures of past pathogen exposure could be identified by cataloging public T cell receptors. The study used immunosequencing to profile the T cell repertoires of approximately 630 subjects and linked those repertoires to cytomegalovirus serostatus. In addition to the first cohort of 666 subjects, a separate validation cohort of about 120 different subjects was used. High-throughput TCR immunosequencing, statistical association of individual TCRs with disease status, and machine learning were combined to predict cytomegalovirus infection status. In a later analysis, previously published TCR beta repertoires from 666 donors were re-analyzed and high-resolution HLA genotyping was added so that TCR occurrence patterns could be studied. Rather than using new phenotypic data, the later analysis identified candidate immune exposures from TCR beta sequences and from how often those sequences occurred across donors. In an earlier analysis of over 550 of the donors, high-throughput TCR beta sequencing was used to judge whether each TCR beta V gene segment behaved as functional or pseudogenic. Alongside the repertoire data, information on donor age, sex, ethnicity and CMV serostatus was compiled. Genome-wide SNP genotypes for about 55% of the roughly 670 donors were used in a later genetic analysis, which treated that subset as a discovery cohort. Every discovery cohort repertoire had been produced on one sequencing platform. Both class I and class II loci were covered by HLA typing, at four-digit resolution. The number of typed donors differed by locus: about 620-640 for A, B, C, DRB1 and DQB1; some 540 for DQA1; 606 for DPA1; and around 490 for DPB1. A handful of DR-DQ haplotypes were handled as single units for association and clustering because linkage in the cohort was strong. Across about 380 genotyped donors of the cohort, an average of approximately 240,000 unique TCR beta nucleotide sequences per donor were sequenced, and 15% to 20% of those sequences were non-productive.

Library preparation employed the immunoSEQ multiplex PCR assay. For the multiplex PCR, a mixture combining 60 forward primers for TCR Vbeta segments and 13 reverse primers for TCR Jbeta segments was used. Amplification of the CDR3 region of rearranged TCR beta genes was performed with a multiplex PCR assay on genomic DNA. On the Illumina HiSeq System, the amplified TCR beta libraries were sequenced as 87-base-pair reads. Concerning the study's data processing: A later analysis counted 75 million to 100 million unique TCR beta chains across the 666 repertoires, and roughly 9.9 million of these chains were shared by at least two donors. A nearest-neighbor algorithm error-corrected the raw reads and collapsed the reads into unique sequences, merging closely related sequences to remove PCR and sequencing errors. To assign V, D and J gene segments, CDR3 sequences were aligned to IMGT reference sequences. For a sequence to be retained, a match of at least six nucleotides to both a V gene segment and a J gene segment was required. A rearrangement counted as productive if the CDR3 had no stop codons and remained in frame with V and J, and every other rearrangement counted as non-productive. CDR3 was defined according to IMGT convention as the region running from the second conserved V-encoded cysteine to the conserved J-encoded phenylalanine. In an earlier analysis of roughly 580 of the donors, sequences lacking an unambiguous match to a single V gene segment were excluded. An earlier analysis of fewer than 650 of the donors classified V segments as functional when productive rearrangements were above 56.7% and as segregating when the standard deviation between donors was above 5%. To diagnose cytomegalovirus status from the catalog of TCR beta chain sequences, a statistical classification framework was built. In a later analysis, V and J genes were assigned by comparing TCR nucleotide sequences against IMGT/GENE-DB human TR gene sequences. A later analysis assigned CDR3 sequences and most-parsimonious VDJ recombination scenarios with the TCRdist pipeline. In a later analysis, every TCR beta chain was defined by the combination of its CDR3 amino acid sequence and its V-gene family, and reads without a unique V-gene family were dropped. As a way to deal with suspected cross-contamination and a sequencing artifact, a later analysis dropped over 550 nucleotide sequences that were highly shared and had low generation probability. A later analysis calculated a clonal expansion index for each public chain from normalized within-repertoire ranks of inferred template counts. In a later analysis, generation probabilities were computed using a VDJ recombination model fitted to out-of-frame rearrangements, and the results were checked against IGoR. In a later analysis, hypergeometric tests were used to score TCR-TCR, TCR-HLA and TCR-CMV co-occurrence, with a repertoire-size bias correction applied to TCR pairs. To estimate false discovery rates, a later analysis permuted the HLA or CMV assignments 20 times. In a later analysis, co-occurring TCRs were grouped using DBSCAN, and TCRdist sequence similarity was added for clustering within HLA-allele-positive subsets. Repertoires with fewer than 30,000 or more than 120,000 public chains were left out of co-occurrence clustering, as were five repertoires with anomalous nucleotide sharing. Imported from immuneACCESS, the table was reduced by TCRdb to in-frame sequences with V and J called. These copies leave out some clones; in studies compared against another copy, an unresolved V gene accounts for under half, and the cause of the remainder is not known. V and J calls and clone size come straight from that table; D and trimming were deduced from the DNA. Within this sample are roughly 120,000 clones, with about four fifths of them counted one time only. The ten largest clones take up almost 3% of the sample.

The cohort was made up of 650 to 700 healthy bone marrow donors. At the time of sampling, all cohort members were nominally healthy, though unrecorded immune exposures were likely present. The donor was CMV seropositive and was included in the group of 289 seropositive cohort members. Every donor gave a peripheral blood sample, and the peripheral blood mononuclear cells from that sample were used for TCR beta sequencing. The Qiagen DNeasy Blood Extraction Kit was used to extract genomic DNA from the blood cell samples. A word on this clone: The antigen this receptor binds is unknown. No clone much larger than this one lies a single base away; base qualities are absent.

Overall results and qualifications from the work: Correlated functional status among segregating V segments might be attributable to linkage disequilibrium, but an unknown experimental factor could not be ruled out. The study gave a list of roughly 150 TCR beta chains associated with cytomegalovirus. HLA typing was unavailable for some donors at each locus, so association tests used only the typed subset. Across donors, most TCR sequences were observed very rarely, whereas some public TCRs were present in many individuals. In a later analysis, some 18,000 TCR beta sequences were associated with specific HLA alleles at a false discovery rate of 0.05. A further reported finding was that TCR beta sequences accurately predicted the HLA-A and HLA-B alleles for most subjects in the first cohort. In a later genetic analysis, a missense DCLRE1C variant was associated with V-gene and J-gene trimming of TCR beta chains, and the association was replicated in an independent cohort. When HLA alleles, especially DR and DQ, strongly co-occurred, TCR associations were difficult to assign to individual alleles. An earlier analysis of approximately 530 of the donors showed that most TCR beta V segments appeared in productive rearrangements either about 87% or about 30% of the time, which broadly matched IMGT annotations. According to a later genetic analysis, donors in an Asian-associated ancestry cluster had fewer N-insertions in productive TCRs than the approximately 650-donor mean. In this cohort, only TCR beta chains were sequenced, and detectable features were limited by the absence of alpha or paired-chain data. A cluster of highly shared sequence variants was judged likely to be a technical artifact of the sequencing pipeline. The earlier analysis of 587 of the donors excluded roughly 17 rarely observed V segments, including chromosome 9 orphons, because counts were too low. The only immune exposure information available for the cohort was CMV serostatus. In a later analysis, HLA-associated TCR beta chains showed more clonal expansion and lower generation probabilities than non-associated chains that were equally common. Most CMV-associated TCR beta chains appeared to be HLA-restricted in a later analysis, and the HLA associations seemed to be driven largely by CMV exposure. The classifier was reported to diagnose cytomegalovirus status with high specificity and sensitivity in both the original cohort and the validation cohort. Three of the identified cytomegalovirus-associated TCR beta chains were confirmed in vitro to be specific for cytomegalovirus antigens. A later analysis found that TCR association rates varied across HLA loci, with DRB1 alleles showing the most associated TCRs and HLA-C alleles the fewest. The authors suggested that the approach could potentially be extended to other disease states and immunological phenotypes. Several of the top co-occurrence clusters appeared to be linked to parvovirus B19, influenza, CMV and Epstein-Barr virus, according to a later analysis. Roughly uniform sequencing depth across donors was assumed in presence/absence analyses, although this assumption may not hold.

The receptor comes from a young woman in good health and CMV-seropositive. Source material: PBMCs.

The CDR3 reads CASTQARGANTEAFF. The nucleotides are TGTGCCAGCACCCAAGCCAGGGGGGCGAACACTGAAGCTTTCTTT. This chain joins TRBV19 to TRBJ1-1; TRBD1 aligns with 7 central bases. The germline V gene (reference sequence) supplies CDR1 LNHDA and CDR2 SQIVND. Clipping removes 9 bases from V and 1 base from J, with 11 as the unmatched junction base count. The CDR3 runs 15 amino acids, cysteine and phenylalanine included. Only CDR3 DNA is held: 45 bases, read in frame from base 1.